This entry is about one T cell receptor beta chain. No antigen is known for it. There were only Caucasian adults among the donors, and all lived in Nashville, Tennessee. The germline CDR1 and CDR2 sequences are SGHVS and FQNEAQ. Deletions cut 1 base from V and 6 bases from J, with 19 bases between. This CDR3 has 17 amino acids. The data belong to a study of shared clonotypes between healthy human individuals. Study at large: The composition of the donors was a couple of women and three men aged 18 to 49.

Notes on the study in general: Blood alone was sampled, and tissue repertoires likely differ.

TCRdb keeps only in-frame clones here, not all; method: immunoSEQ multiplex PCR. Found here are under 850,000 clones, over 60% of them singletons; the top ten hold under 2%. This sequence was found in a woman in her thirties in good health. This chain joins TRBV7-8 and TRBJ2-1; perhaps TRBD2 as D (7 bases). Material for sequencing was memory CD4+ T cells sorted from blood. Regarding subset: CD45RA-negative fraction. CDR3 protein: CASSLETRGLAGNEQFF. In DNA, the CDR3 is TGTGCCAGCAGCTTAGAAACGCGGGGGCTGGCGGGCAATGAGCAGTTCTTC.